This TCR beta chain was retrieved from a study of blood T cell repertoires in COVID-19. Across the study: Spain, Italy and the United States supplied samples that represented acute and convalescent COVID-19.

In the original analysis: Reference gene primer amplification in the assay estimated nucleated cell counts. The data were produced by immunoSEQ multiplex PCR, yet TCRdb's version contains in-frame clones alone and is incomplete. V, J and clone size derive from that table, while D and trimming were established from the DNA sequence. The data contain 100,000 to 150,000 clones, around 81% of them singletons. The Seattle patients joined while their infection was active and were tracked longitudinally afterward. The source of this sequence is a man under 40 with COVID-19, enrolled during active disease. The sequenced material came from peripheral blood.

The CDR3 DNA is TGTGCCAGCAGCTTTCGGGGGGCTGGTGGAAACACCATATATTTT. Translated, it gives CASSFRGAGGNTIYF. The V call is TRBV7-2, the J call TRBJ1-3, with D perhaps TRBD1 (6 bases). CDR1 is SGHTA, CDR2 FQGNSA, per germline. This CDR3 has 15 residues. The germline V and J ends were trimmed by 3 bases and 3 bases, with 12 bases remaining between them.